The clone carrying this T cell receptor (beta chain) was counted ten times or more. Its antigen remains unidentified. These data are taken from a study of CD8 T cells in ankylosing spondylitis. Each CDR3 protein is one row after TCRdb ran MiXCR on the 5' RACE reads. The data contain about 840,000 distinct CDR3 sequences, approximately 12% of them singletons. The CDR3 has 13 residues. The V gene's germline CDR1 is SQVTM and CDR2 ANQGSEA. Trimming took 4 bases from V and 6 from J; bases not matched to a gene: 6. Study conclusions and caveats: A TCR beta motif of fewer than ten highly homologous variants appeared characteristic of ankylosing spondylitis blood.

This chain joins TRBV29-1 and TRBJ2-1, with 7 bases lining up with TRBD1. This TCR was sampled from a male donor with ankylosing spondylitis. What was sequenced was blood, either unsorted or a sorted T cell fraction (not recorded which). In DNA, the CDR3 is TGCAGCGTTGCCAGGGGGAATTCCAATGAGCAGTTCTTC. This encodes CSVARGNSNEQFF.